This T cell receptor beta chain was captured by sequencing in a study of blood T cell repertoires in COVID-19. Study context: Researchers got acute and convalescent COVID-19 samples from the United States, Italy and Spain.

This clone was seen at least ten times. Only in-frame clones appear in the TCRdb table, and some are missing; sequencing was by immunoSEQ multiplex PCR. The data show more than 70,000 clones, roughly 85% seen once. Trimming pared 5 bases from V and 4 bases from J, leaving 15 bases between. CDR3 length: 14 amino acids. CDR1 is SGHAT, CDR2 FQNNGV, per germline. Sample: peripheral blood. The rearrangement links TRBV11-2 to TRBJ2-7; possible D gene TRBD2, 5 bases. The TCR comes from a woman aged 70-85 years with acute or convalescent COVID-19. CDR3 loop: CASSPVGNTYEQYF. CDR3 in DNA: TGTGCCAGCAGCCCCGTCGGGAACACGTACGAGCAGTACTTC.